This TCR beta chain was profiled in a study of T-cell reconstitution after alpha-beta-depleted transplantation in children. Study-level points and caveats: It was reported that alpha-beta T cells came from several hundred expanded graft clones (about two months after transplant). Certain patients had high TCRbeta diversity at day 60, and it came from recipient T cells and thymic progenitors that survived. One year after transplant, T-cell counts and diversity came mostly from newly produced T cells.

Unique molecular identifiers were used to barcode this TCRbeta library. TCRdb redid the calling of the PCR reads with MiXCR, one entry per CDR3 protein. The repertoire holds around 960,000 distinct CDR3 sequences, with roughly 29% as singletons. V shed 0 bases, J shed 4 bases, and the junction held 11 bases outside the gene matches. Germline V lookup: CDR1 LGHNA, CDR2 YNFKEQ. The CDR3 loop spans 18 amino acids. A word on this clonotype: Its antigen is unknown.

The TCR sequence derives from a boy under three years old who had a stem cell transplant for SCID, so the T cells may come from the graft donor. Source: PBMCs, mostly from graft donor cells, taken 360 days after TCRalphabeta/CD19-depleted stem cell transplant. The chain combines TRBV4-2 with TRBJ2-7, with 11 bases aligning to TRBD2. The CDR3 region is CASSQDPILAGGIYEQYF. CDR3 DNA: TGTGCCAGCAGCCAAGATCCCATCCTAGCGGGAGGTATTTACGAGCAGTACTTC.